This entry describes one TCR beta chain. Data came from immunoSEQ multiplex PCR; TCRdb stores just in-frame clones and leaves some out. The sample has fewer than 250,000 clones, about 82% seen once. The sample comes from a study of blood T cell repertoires in COVID-19. Germline loops: CDR1 MNHEY, CDR2 SVGAGI. This CDR3 comprises 14 residues. J was trimmed by 2 bases and V by 6 bases; bases with no gene match: 5. Sequences were obtained from PBMCs or T cells enriched from blood (not recorded which). This clonotype originated in a woman aged 45-59 years who had recovered from COVID-19. The chain joins TRBV6-5 to TRBJ2-7, with 9 bases fitting TRBD1. CDR3 residues: CASRGRDRAYEQYF. DNA for the CDR3: TGTGCCAGCAGGGGCCGGGACAGGGCCTACGAGCAGTACTTC.